This TCR beta chain was captured in a study of T cell responses to AZD1222 COVID-19 vaccine. Study-wide points: Spike-specific TCR breadth rose after two AZD1222 doses, and depth rose as well.

Sequencing used immunoSEQ multiplex PCR; TCRdb keeps in-frame clones, though not all of them. The sample carries about 100,000 clones, around 92% recorded once. Concerning this clone: Its antigen is unknown.

Trimming shortened V by 5 bases and J by 2 bases, and 13 bases separated the two germline ends. Looked up from germline, CDR1 is MRHNA and CDR2 is SNTAGT. This CDR3 comprises 14 residues. Source: peripheral blood, taken 28 days after the second AZD1222 dose. This TCR was recovered from an adult who received the AZD1222 COVID-19 vaccine. This chain joins TRBV6-4 and TRBJ2-7; D gene ambiguous. CDR3 DNA: TGTGCCAGCAGTAGGGTCTCGGACCCCTACGAGCAGTACTTC. This translates into CASSRVSDPYEQYF.